This T cell receptor beta chain was obtained from a study of blood T cell repertoires in COVID-19. The CDR3 is 16 amino acids. Trimming took 4 bases from V and 4 from J, leaving 19 bases between them. Germline V gene sequence: CDR1 LGHDT, CDR2 YNNKEL (reference sequence). Sequencing used immunoSEQ multiplex PCR; TCRdb keeps in-frame clones, though not all of them. The sample has roughly 50,000 clones; around 84% are singletons. The rearrangement joins TRBV3-1 (or the pseudogene TRBV3-2) to TRBJ1-1, with TRBD1 as a possible D gene (6 bases). The sequencing sample was made of peripheral blood. The receptor was derived from a woman of 80 years or more with COVID-19, enrolled during active disease. The CDR3 DNA reads TGTGCCAGCAGCCCAAGGGGGAGGGTTTCGGGCACTGAAGCTTTCTTT. Residues: CASSPRGRVSGTEAFF.